The subject of this entry is one T cell receptor (beta chain). This record belongs to a study of blood T cells in healthy people across ages. Primed by a sample-barcoded 5' primer and a J-beta primer mix, a second PCR proceeded for 7 to 11 cycles. TCRdb fed the 5' RACE reads into MiXCR, producing one record per CDR3 protein. The sample gives 1,300,000 or so distinct CDR3 sequences, around 59% of which show up once; 5% to 7% is in the top ten. V dropped 8 bases and J dropped 11 bases, with 15 bases sitting between them. Germline lookup yields CDR1 ENHRY and CDR2 SYGVKD. The CDR3 contains 11 residues. The J gene is TRBJ2-5, the V gene TRBV10-3, with D tentatively TRBD1 or TRBD2 (5 bases each). Specimen: blood. This sequence was found in a young man in good health. CDR3 bases: TGTGCCATCGACCGGATGGGGGAGCAGTACTTC. Residues: CAIDRMGEQYF.